What follows describes a single T cell receptor (beta chain). 5'RACE generated cDNA with 10-nucleotide random UMIs. One entry per CDR3 protein results from TCRdb running MiXCR on the 5' RACE reads. This table has 25,000 to 30,000 distinct CDR3 sequences, 9% to 15% appearing once. The sample belongs to a study of neurological immune-mediated disorders. Looked up from germline, CDR1 is MNHNS and CDR2 is SASEGT. Trimming stripped 9 bases from V and 5 bases from J, with 22 bases between. The CDR3 runs to 15 residues. Sequencing input: PBMCs. The receptor was isolated from a man aged 55 to 70 in good health. This chain joins TRBV6-1 and TRBJ1-1, with D possibly matching TRBD1 (5 bases). The CDR3 sequence: CASTIDGRAGTEAFF. The CDR3 DNA sequence: TGTGCCAGTACCATAGACGGCAGGGCGGGGACTGAAGCTTTCTTT.